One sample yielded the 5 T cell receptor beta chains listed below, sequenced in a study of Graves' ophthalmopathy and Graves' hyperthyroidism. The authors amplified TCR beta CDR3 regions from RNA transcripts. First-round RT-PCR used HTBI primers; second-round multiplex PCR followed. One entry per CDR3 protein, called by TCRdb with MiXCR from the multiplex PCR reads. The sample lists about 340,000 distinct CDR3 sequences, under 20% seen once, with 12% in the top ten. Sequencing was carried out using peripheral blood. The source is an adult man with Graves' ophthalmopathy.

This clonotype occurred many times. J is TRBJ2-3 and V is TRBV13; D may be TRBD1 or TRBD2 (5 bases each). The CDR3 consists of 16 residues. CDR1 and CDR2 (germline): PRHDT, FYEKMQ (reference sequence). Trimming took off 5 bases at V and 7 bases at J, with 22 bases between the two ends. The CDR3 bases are TGTGCCAGCAGCCCCCGGGACCTTTTGGGTAAAAATACGCAGTATTTT. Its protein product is CASSPRDLLGKNTQYF.

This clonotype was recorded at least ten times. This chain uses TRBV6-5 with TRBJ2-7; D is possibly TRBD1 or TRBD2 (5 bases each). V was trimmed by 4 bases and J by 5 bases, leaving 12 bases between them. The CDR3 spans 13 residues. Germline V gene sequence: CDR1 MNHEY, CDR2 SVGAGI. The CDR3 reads CASSSTGTDEQYF. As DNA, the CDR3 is TGTGCCAGCAGTTCCACTGGGACGGACGAGCAGTACTTC.

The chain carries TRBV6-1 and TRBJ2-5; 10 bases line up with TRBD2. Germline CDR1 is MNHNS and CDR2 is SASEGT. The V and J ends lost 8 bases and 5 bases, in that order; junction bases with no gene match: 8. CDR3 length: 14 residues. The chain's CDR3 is CASHPGLAWETQYF. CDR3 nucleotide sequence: TGTGCCAGCCACCCGGGACTAGCGTGGGAGACCCAGTACTTC.

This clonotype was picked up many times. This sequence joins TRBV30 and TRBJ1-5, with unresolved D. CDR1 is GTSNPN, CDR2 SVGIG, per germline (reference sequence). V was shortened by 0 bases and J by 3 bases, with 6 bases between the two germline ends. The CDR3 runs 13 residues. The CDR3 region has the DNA TGTGCCTGGAGTGTACAGAACAATCAGCCCCAGCATTTT. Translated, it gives CAWSVQNNQPQHF.

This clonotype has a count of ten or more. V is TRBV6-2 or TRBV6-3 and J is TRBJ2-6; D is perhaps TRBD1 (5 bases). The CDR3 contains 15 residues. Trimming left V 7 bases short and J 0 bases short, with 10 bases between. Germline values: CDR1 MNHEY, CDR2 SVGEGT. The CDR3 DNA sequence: TGTGCCAGCATCGGGCAGGGCTCTGGGGCCAACGTCCTGACTTTC. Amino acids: CASIGQGSGANVLTF.